This is a list of T cell receptor beta chains from one sample in a study of cytomegalovirus exposure and HLA in healthy donors. TCRdb's table, derived via immunoSEQ multiplex PCR, lists solely in-frame clones and lacks some. The repertoire has roughly 99,000 clones, around two thirds of them found once; the top ten carry 1.5% to 2%. Specimen: PBMCs. The receptor source for this set is a male donor in good health and CMV-seronegative. The CDR3 runs from the conserved cysteine through the conserved F or W. A D gene is named only where the DNA matches it firmly. Size is stated for part of the rows, as once, few or many counts, or as a class when the clone is expanded.

>TRBV29-1|TRBJ1-1|.|TRBD1
TGCAGCGTTGTGACTCCGGGACAGGGTCCGAACACTGAAGCTTTCTTT
CSVVTPGQGPNTEAFF
>TRBV2|TRBJ1-2|.|.
TGTGCCATCCTTAGGGGAATGGAGTCTAACTATGGCTACACCTTC
CAILRGMESNYGYTF
>TRBV18|TRBJ2-7|.|TRBD1
TGTGCCAGCTCTCCAGGGGGCGGCTCTGGCGAGCAGTACTTC
CASSPGGGSGEQYF
>TRBV21-1|TRBJ2-7|.|.
TGTGCCAGCAGCTCGGCAACTAGCGACCCCTCCTACGAGCAGTACTTC
CASSSATSDPSYEQYF
>TRBV7-9|TRBJ2-7|once|TRBD2
TGTGCCAGCAGCTCCTTGTGGGGGACTAGCGCTTACTCCTACGAGCAGTACTTC
CASSSLWGTSAYSYEQYF
>TRBV29-1|TRBJ1-2|few|.
TGCAGCGTTGGGCAGGGCGAAGAGAACACCTTC
CSVGQGEENTF
>TRBV19|TRBJ1-4|once|TRBD1
TGTGCCAGTCGAGACAGGGGGCGAGCAACTAATGAAAAACTGTTTTTT
CASRDRGRATNEKLFF
>TRBV4-1|TRBJ2-3|.|.
TGCGCCAGCAGCCAAGGTGGGCCTGGGGATACGCAGTATTTT
CASSQGGPGDTQYF
>TRBV5-1|TRBJ1-2|.|.
TGCGCCAGCAGTTGGGAGGGGGATAGCTATGGCTACACCTTC
CASSWEGDSYGYTF
>TRBV9|TRBJ2-1|few|TRBD2
TGTGCCAGCAGCGTGAGCGGGGGGGGCTACAATGAGCAGTTCTTC
CASSVSGGGYNEQFF
>TRBV5-1|TRBJ1-1|.|.
TGCGCCAGCAGCTTGACAAGGAGGGACACTGAAGCTTTCTTT
CASSLTRRDTEAFF
>TRBV30|TRBJ1-2|.|TRBD1
TGTGCCTGGAGTGTAGGGGGCGGGTATGGCTACACCTTC
CAWSVGGGYGYTF
>TRBV19|TRBJ1-5|.|.
TGTGCCAGTAGTATAGGTTCGGGCAATCAGCCCCAGCATTTT
CASSIGSGNQPQHF
>TRBV11-2|TRBJ1-1|.|.
TGTGCCAGCAGCCCACTACGACAGCTGAACACTGAAGCTTTCTTT
CASSPLRQLNTEAFF
>TRBV10-3|TRBJ2-7|few|TRBD1
TGTGCCACGAACAGGGGGAGACTAGAAATCGACGAGCAGTACTTC
CATNRGRLEIDEQYF
>TRBV6-5|TRBJ2-7|.|TRBD2
TGTGCCAGCAGTTTAGACAGACTAGCGGGAGCACGGCAGTACTTC
CASSLDRLAGARQYF
>TRBV28|TRBJ2-3|.|.
TGTGCCAGCAGTCCTAGTGCGACGCAGTATTTT
CASSPSATQYF
>TRBV5-1|TRBJ2-1|.|TRBD2
TGCGCCAGCAGCCCGTCACTAGCGGGAGGGCCTGTGGATGAGCAGTTCTTC
CASSPSLAGGPVDEQFF
>TRBV27|TRBJ2-3|few|TRBD2
TGTGCCAGCAGTGTAGGACTAGCGGGAGGTTATGGGGATACGCAGTATTTT
CASSVGLAGGYGDTQYF
>TRBV27|TRBJ2-7|.|TRBD2
TGTGCCAGCAGCCCCGGGGGGAAGGGTTACGAGCAGTACTTC
CASSPGGKGYEQYF
>TRBV15|TRBJ2-7|.|.
TGTGCCACCAGCAGAGTATGGAGTACTAGAGCCTACGAGCAGTACTTC
CATSRVWSTRAYEQYF
>TRBV11-2|TRBJ2-7|.|.
TGTGCCAGCGGCTTCAGGGGTGGCGAGCAGTACTTC
CASGFRGGEQYF
>TRBV7-8|TRBJ1-4|.|TRBD1
TGTGCCAGCAGCTTAACGGACAGGGGACGCGAAAAACTGTTTTTT
CASSLTDRGREKLFF
>TRBV7-6|TRBJ1-1|few|TRBD1
TGTGCCAGCAGCTTGACAGGGGGGGCCACTGAAGCTTTCTTT
CASSLTGGATEAFF
>TRBV19|TRBJ2-7|.|.
TGTGCCAGTAGTAGCCGCGGCCGAAGCTCCTACGAGCAGTACTTC
CASSSRGRSSYEQYF
>TRBV4-3|TRBJ2-7|.|TRBD1
TGCGCCAGCGGTCCTACAGGGGCACTAGGCCACGAGCAGTACTTC
CASGPTGALGHEQYF
>TRBV21-1|TRBJ2-1|.|.
TGTGCCAGCATAAGACAGGGGAACAATGAGCAGTTCTTC
CASIRQGNNEQFF
>TRBV7-3|TRBJ2-1|.|TRBD1
TGTGCCAGCAGCCCGGACAGGGGGCTGTTTGGGGAGCAGTTCTTC
CASSPDRGLFGEQFF
>TRBV6-6|TRBJ2-5|.|TRBD2
TGTGCCAGCAGTTACTCCGGACTAGCGGGTGAGACCCAGTACTTC
CASSYSGLAGETQYF
>TRBV7-9|TRBJ2-3|.|TRBD2
TGTGCCAGCAGCTTAGCGTCGGCTAGCGGGAGTAGGGATACGCAGTATTTT
CASSLASASGSRDTQYF
>TRBV13|TRBJ2-7|.|.
TGTGCCAGCAGCTCAGACGGGGAGCAGTACTTC
CASSSDGEQYF
>TRBV27|TRBJ2-7|.|TRBD1
TGTGCCAGCAGTATTGGACAGGAGGCCCCCTACGAGCAGTACTTC
CASSIGQEAPYEQYF
>TRBV10-3|TRBJ2-1|.|.
TGTGCCATCAGTGACCTTAGCGGTACCTACAATGAGCAGTTCTTC
CAISDLSGTYNEQFF
>TRBV27|TRBJ2-2|once|.
TGTGCCAGCAGGGTCAGGGGTAGCACCGGGGAGCTGTTTTTT
CASRVRGSTGELFF
>TRBV29-1|TRBJ2-7|.|.
TGCAGCGTTGAATCGGACAGCTACGAGCAGTACTTC
CSVESDSYEQYF
>TRBV7-8|TRBJ2-1|.|TRBD2
TGTGCCAGCAGCTTAGCGGGTAGCGGGAGGGCCCGTGAGCAGTTCTTC
CASSLAGSGRAREQFF
>TRBV19|TRBJ2-7|.|TRBD2
TGTGCCAGTAGCCGACTAGCGGGAATGAACGAGCAGTACTTC
CASSRLAGMNEQYF
>TRBV7-8|TRBJ2-3|.|TRBD1
TGTGCCAGCAGCAAACAACGGGACAGGGGAGATACGCAGTATTTT
CASSKQRDRGDTQYF
>TRBV27|TRBJ2-3|.|TRBD2
TGTGCCAGCAGTTACGGGACTAGCGGCACAGATACGCAGTATTTT
CASSYGTSGTDTQYF
>TRBV14|TRBJ1-2|.|.
TGTGCCAGCAGCCGCTTCGACAGAGCTAACTATGGCTACACCTTC
CASSRFDRANYGYTF
>TRBV5-1|TRBJ1-2|.|.
TGCGCCAGCGGATCCGACGGGAACTATGGCTACACCTTC
CASGSDGNYGYTF
>TRBV19|TRBJ1-2|.|TRBD1
TGTGCCAGTAGAGGGACAGGGGCCCTCGCTAACTATGGCTACACCTTC
CASRGTGALANYGYTF
>TRBV30|TRBJ1-1|few|.
TGTGCCTGGAGTGACGGGTCGTTGGGGAACACTGAAGCTTTCTTT
CAWSDGSLGNTEAFF
>TRBV28|TRBJ2-3|.|TRBD2
TGTGCCAGCAGTGAGCGGGAATCGGGTACAGATACGCAGTATTTT
CASSERESGTDTQYF
>TRBV4-3|TRBJ1-1|few|.
TGCGCCAGCAGCCAAGGCGAGGCCAACACTGAAGCTTTCTTT
CASSQGEANTEAFF
>TRBV2|TRBJ2-7|.|TRBD2
TGTGCCAGCAGTGCACTAGCGGGAGGCCACGAGCAGTACTTC
CASSALAGGHEQYF
>TRBV13|TRBJ2-1|few|.
TGTGCCAGCAGCTTATACACCTACAATGAGCAGTTCTTC
CASSLYTYNEQFF
>TRBV28|TRBJ1-1|.|.
TGTGCCAGCAGTAGCTACCAGGGATATGGGAAAGCTTTCTTT
CASSSYQGYGKAFF
>TRBV2|TRBJ2-5|.|TRBD2
TGTGCCAGCAGTGGGACTAGGCAAGAGACCCAGTACTTC
CASSGTRQETQYF
>TRBV5-6|TRBJ2-2|.|.
TGTGCCAGCAGCTTGGACTGGAACACCGGGGAGCTGTTTTTT
CASSLDWNTGELFF
>TRBV9|TRBJ2-1|few|.
TGTGCCAGCAGCGCGCGAGGGGGGGTGTACAATGAGCAGTTCTTC
CASSARGGVYNEQFF
>TRBV5-1|TRBJ2-7|.|TRBD2
TGCGCCAGCAGCTTGGCCTCGCTAGCGGGAGACGAGCAGTACTTC
CASSLASLAGDEQYF
>TRBV11-1|TRBJ2-6|once|.
TGTGCCAGCAGTTCTTCCAGGGTCTCTGGGGCCAACGTCCTGACTTTC
CASSSSRVSGANVLTF
>TRBV5-1|TRBJ1-1|.|.
TGCGCCAGCACTCAGGGCCTGAACACTGAAGCTTTCTTT
CASTQGLNTEAFF
>TRBV5-6|TRBJ2-5|.|TRBD2
TGTGCCAGCAGCCCCGGGACTAGCGGGAGATGGGAGACCCAGTACTTC
CASSPGTSGRWETQYF
>TRBV29-1|TRBJ2-7|.|TRBD2
TGCAGCGTGGCGGTTTCTAGCGGGCACTACGAGCAGTACTTC
CSVAVSSGHYEQYF
>TRBV5-6|TRBJ1-1|few|.
TGTGCCAGCAGCTTGGCCCCGGGAACGAACACTGAAGCTTTCTTT
CASSLAPGTNTEAFF
>TRBV27|TRBJ1-1|few|.
TGTGCCAGCAGTTTACGGGGGAACACTGAAGCTTTCTTT
CASSLRGNTEAFF
>TRBV5-1|TRBJ1-5|once|.
TGCGCCAGCAGCTTGGGAACAGATAGCAATCAGCCCCAGCATTTT
CASSLGTDSNQPQHF
>TRBV28|TRBJ2-1|.|TRBD2
TGTGCCAGCAGTCCCAGCGGGAGGGCCTTCTACAATGAGCAGTTCTTC
CASSPSGRAFYNEQFF